The 15 T cell receptor beta chains presented below share a single source sample, sequenced in a study of shared clonotypes between healthy human individuals (dated by TCRdb to 2019 to 2021). The library was obtained by the immunoSEQ multiplex PCR assay. The table was pulled from immuneACCESS by TCRdb, which kept in-frame rearrangements only. Such tables lose some clones; where checked, under half of the loss comes from unresolved V genes, and the rest has no known cause. This sample holds some 2,100,000 clones; 95% were observed only once. The top ten constitute 0.1% to 0.15% of the sample. The sample taken for sequencing was naive CD4+ T cells sorted from blood. The cell subset or site label on this specimen signifies: CD45RA+ positively selected. Receptor source: a man aged 18 to 35 in good health.

This clone was observed a handful of times. The chain has TRBV2 and TRBJ1-2; 9 bases agree with TRBD1. From germline, CDR1 is SNHLY and CDR2 FYNNEI. V lost 4 bases and J lost 4; bases outside the gene matches: 7. This CDR3 comprises 15 residues. The CDR3 region is CASSADRGVIYGYTF. In DNA form, the CDR3 reads TGTGCCAGCAGTGCGGACAGGGGAGTGATCTATGGCTACACCTTC.

The chain couples TRBV5-1 to TRBJ2-1; weak D call: TRBD2 (6 bases). The ends were cut back, 4 bases at V and 0 bases at J, with 17 bases in the middle. Germline V gene data show CDR1 as SGHRS and CDR2 as YFSETQ. The CDR3 runs to 17 residues. The DNA of the CDR3 is TGCGCCAGCAGCGACCTAGTACTAGCATCCTCCTACAATGAGCAGTTCTTC. Translated: CASSDLVLASSYNEQFF.

To note about this clone: Other DNA variants within this sample encode the same CDR3. The chain couples TRBV28 to TRBJ1-1, with no clear D. The germline V gene has CDR1 MDHEN and CDR2 SYDVKM. Trimming removed 4 bases from V and 0 bases from J, with 9 bases in between. The length of the CDR3 is 14 residues. This chain's CDR3 is CASSSPVMNTEAFF. Here the CDR3 DNA reads TGTGCCAGCAGTTCGCCAGTCATGAACACTGAAGCTTTCTTT. Complete variable domain (other parts from reference TRBV28 and TRBJ1-1): DVKVTQSSRYLVKRTGEKVFLECVQDMDHENMFWYRQDPGLGLRLIYFSYDVKMKEKGDIPEGYSVSREKKERFSLILESASTNQTSMYLCASSSPVMNTEAFFGQGTRLTVV.

Points on this clone: In the same sample, other DNA sequences code for this CDR3. The genes are TRBV18 and TRBJ2-7; the D gene is possibly TRBD2 (7 bases). Germline CDR1 reads KGHSH; CDR2 reads LQKENI. The germline V and J ends were trimmed by 3 bases and 2 bases, with 14 bases remaining between them. The CDR3 sequence is 15 residues long. The CDR3 DNA follows: TGTGCCAGCTCACCGGGGAGGGGGGGGACCTACGAGCAGTACTTC. It yields the protein CASSPGRGGTYEQYF.

J is TRBJ2-5 and V is TRBV28; TRBD1 matches at 7 bases. Per germline, CDR1 MDHEN and CDR2 SYDVKM. The CDR3 runs 15 residues. The trim removed 3 bases at V and 4 bases at J, leaving 8 bases unmatched. The CDR3 DNA is TGTGCCAGCAGTTTTCGAGGGGGCGACCGAGAGACCCAGTACTTC. Translated, it gives CASSFRGGDRETQYF. Filled out from reference TRBV28 and TRBJ2-5, the complete variable domain reads DVKVTQSSRYLVKRTGEKVFLECVQDMDHENMFWYRQDPGLGLRLIYFSYDVKMKEKGDIPEGYSVSREKKERFSLILESASTNQTSMYLCASSFRGGDRETQYFGPGTRLLVL.

This clone was counted once. CDR3 coding DNA: TGCGCCAGCAGCTTGGAGGGGCAGGGACGGTATGAAAAACTGTTTTTT. The encoded protein is CASSLEGQGRYEKLFF. J is TRBJ1-4 and V is TRBV5-1, with a tentative D call TRBD1 (5 bases). This CDR3 spans 16 amino acids. Trimming cost V 0 bases and J 6 bases, with 15 bases left between them. Germline V lookup: CDR1 SGHRS, CDR2 YFSETQ.

The rearrangement links TRBV5-6 to TRBJ2-1; 8 nucleotides line up with TRBD2. Germline values: CDR1 SGHDT, CDR2 YYEEEE. The V gene end was trimmed by 4 bases and the J gene end by 0 bases; junction bases not matched to a gene: 6. The CDR3 length is 16 residues. This CDR3 is CASSLPGGASYNEQFF. The CDR3 DNA is TGTGCCAGCAGCCTACCCGGGGGGGCCTCCTACAATGAGCAGTTCTTC.

The V and J genes are TRBV6-1 and TRBJ2-7; 12 nucleotides match TRBD1. Germline-derived CDR1 and CDR2 are MNHNS and SASEGT. This CDR3 contains 15 residues. Trimming at V came to 6 bases and at J to 2 bases, leaving 5 bases not matched to a gene. CDR3 in amino acids: CASRGTGGSAYEQYF. The CDR3 DNA is TGTGCCAGCAGAGGGACAGGGGGCTCGGCCTACGAGCAGTACTTC.

This sequence joins TRBV19 and TRBJ2-2, with a weak D call TRBD1 (6 bases). CDR3 length equals 15 residues. CDR1 is LNHDA, CDR2 SQIVND, per germline (reference sequence). V was shortened by 7 bases and J by 0 bases, with 12 bases between the two germline ends. The CDR3 region is CASTFWGPNTGELFF. The CDR3 nucleotides read TGTGCCAGTACCTTCTGGGGGCCGAACACCGGGGAGCTGTTTTTT.

The chain has TRBV6-5 and TRBJ2-7; D tentatively fits TRBD1 or TRBD2 (5 bases each). Germline V lookup: CDR1 MNHEY, CDR2 SVGAGI. There are 13 residues in the CDR3. Trimming took off 6 bases at V and 6 bases at J, with 15 bases between the two ends. CDR3 amino acids: CASRPGTGSEQYF. DNA of the CDR3: TGTGCCAGCAGACCTGGGACGGGGAGCGAGCAGTACTTC.

This sequence joins TRBV15 and TRBJ1-4; D remains unclear. The germline V gene has CDR1 LNHNV and CDR2 YYDKDF (reference sequence). V lost 0 bases, J lost 0 bases, and 11 bases lay in between. The CDR3 is 17 residues long. The CDR3 nucleotides read TGTGCCACCAGCAGAGATAGAACGGTAACAACTAATGAAAAACTGTTTTTT. It specifies CATSRDRTVTTNEKLFF.

V is TRBV5-1 and J is TRBJ2-3, with TRBD2 matching over 9 bases. The length of the CDR3 is 14 residues. The V gene's germline CDR1 is SGHRS and CDR2 YFSETQ. The V and J ends lost 5 bases and 3 bases, in that order; junction bases with no gene match: 4. CDR3 region: CASRVAGVTDTQYF. CDR3 nucleotides: TGCGCCAGCAGAGTAGCGGGAGTGACAGATACGCAGTATTTT.

Concerning this clone itself: Distinct nucleotide sequences in the sample also encode this CDR3. This chain links TRBV18 with TRBJ2-7, with 7 nucleotides matching TRBD2. The germline CDR1 and CDR2 sequences are KGHSH and LQKENI. CDR3 length equals 14 residues. The V segment lost 2 bases and the J segment 0 bases; nucleotides outside the gene matches: 1. Written as DNA, the CDR3 is TGTGCCAGCTCACCAGGGGGGGTCTCCTACGAGCAGTACTTC. Translated: CASSPGGVSYEQYF. Combining the CDR3 with reference TRBV18 and TRBJ2-7 gives the whole variable domain NAGVMQNPRHLVRRRGQEARLRCSPMKGHSHVYWYRQLPEEGLKFMVYLQKENIIDESGMPKERFSAEFPKEGPSILRIQQVVRGDSAAYFCASSPGGVSYEQYFGPGTRLTVT.

This rearrangement joins TRBV5-1 to TRBJ1-1; D uncertain. The CDR3 runs 13 residues. Between the trimmed V and J ends, which lost 3 bases and 1 base, there was a span of 7 bases. Germline CDR1 SGHRS, CDR2 YFSETQ. The DNA for the CDR3 is TGCGCCAGCAGCTCCCCCCAGAACACTGAAGCTTTCTTT. Residues: CASSSPQNTEAFF.

V is TRBV5-6 and J is TRBJ1-3; no firm D call. The germline V gene has CDR1 SGHDT and CDR2 YYEEEE. Trimming left V 3 bases short and J 0 bases short, with 10 bases between. The CDR3 is 15 amino acids. The CDR3 DNA reads TGTGCCAGCAGCTCGGCGAGGGACTCTGGAAACACCATATATTTT. Translated, it gives CASSSARDSGNTIYF.